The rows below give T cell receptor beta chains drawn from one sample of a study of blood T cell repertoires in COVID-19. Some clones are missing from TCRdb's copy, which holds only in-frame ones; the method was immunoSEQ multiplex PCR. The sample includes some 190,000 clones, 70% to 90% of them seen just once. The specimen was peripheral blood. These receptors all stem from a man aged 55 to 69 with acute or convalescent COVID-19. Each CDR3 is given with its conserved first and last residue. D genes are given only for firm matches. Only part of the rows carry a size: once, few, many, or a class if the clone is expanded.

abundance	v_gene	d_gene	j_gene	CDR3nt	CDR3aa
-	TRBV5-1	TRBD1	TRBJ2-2	TGCGCCAGCAGCTTGGAGACAGGGACGAACACCGGGGAGCTGTTTTTT	CASSLETGTNTGELFF
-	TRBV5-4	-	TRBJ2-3	TGTGCCAGCAGCCAGTTTTTGAGCGGCTCTAGCACAGATACGCAGTATTTT	CASSQFLSGSSTDTQYF
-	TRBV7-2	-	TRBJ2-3	TGTGCCAGCAGCCCCACTAACGGGAGCCCAGATACGCAGTATTTT	CASSPTNGSPDTQYF
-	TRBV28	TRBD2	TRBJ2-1	TGTGCCAGCAGGGGAGGGACTAGCGGGAGGGCCCATGAGCAGTTCTTC	CASRGGTSGRAHEQFF
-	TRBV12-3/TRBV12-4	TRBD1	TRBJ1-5	TGTGCCAGCAGCCCGGACAGGGATCAGCCCCAGCATTTT	CASSPDRDQPQHF
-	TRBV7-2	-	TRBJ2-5	TGTGCCAGCAGCTCCGAGAGTACCCAGTACTTC	CASSSESTQYF
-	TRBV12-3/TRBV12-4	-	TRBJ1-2	TGTGCCAGCTCCCCCCTTTATGGCTACACCTTC	CASSPLYGYTF
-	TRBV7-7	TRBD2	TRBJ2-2	TGTGCTAGCAGCCGCTTGACGGGAGGGTTCACCGGGGAGCTGTTTTTT	CASSRLTGGFTGELFF
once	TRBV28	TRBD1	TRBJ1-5	TGTGCCAGCCGGACAGGGGAAAGAGACAATCAGCCCCAGCATTTT	CASRTGERDNQPQHF
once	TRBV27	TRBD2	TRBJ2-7	TGTGCCAGCAGTGCGGGAGGAACCTACGAGCAGTACTTC	CASSAGGTYEQYF
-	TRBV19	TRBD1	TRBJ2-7	TGTGCCGGACAGGGATCCTCTTACGAGCAGTACTTC	CAGQGSSYEQYF
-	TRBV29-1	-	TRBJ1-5	TGCAGCGGTCTAGTATCGGGGGGAGGGCCCCAGCATTTT	CSGLVSGGGPQHF
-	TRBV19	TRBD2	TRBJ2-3	TGTGCCAGTAGTACCCAACTAGCGGGACCGGATACGCAGTATTTT	CASSTQLAGPDTQYF
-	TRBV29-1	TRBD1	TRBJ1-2	TGCAGCGTAAAAACCACAGGGGTCTATGGCTACACCTTC	CSVKTTGVYGYTF
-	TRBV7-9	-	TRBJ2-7	TGTGCCAGCAGCTTAGGGGCAGCTGACGAGCAGTACTTC	CASSLGAADEQYF
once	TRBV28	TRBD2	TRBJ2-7	TGTGCCAGCAGACGTCGGGGGGGTCGTCAGACCTACGAGCAGTACTTC	CASRRRGGRQTYEQYF
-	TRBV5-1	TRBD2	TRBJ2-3	TGCGCCAGCAGCAAGCTAGCGGGAGGGCCCCATACGCAGTATTTT	CASSKLAGGPHTQYF
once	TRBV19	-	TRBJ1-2	TGTGCCAGTAGTACAACCGGGAACTACGGCTACACCTTC	CASSTTGNYGYTF
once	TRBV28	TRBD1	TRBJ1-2	TGTGCCAGCAGTCGGACAGGGGCCCAGACAGATGGCTACACCTTC	CASSRTGAQTDGYTF
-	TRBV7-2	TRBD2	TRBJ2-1	TGTGCCAGCAGCTTAGTACAGCGGGATTACAATGAGCAGTTCTTC	CASSLVQRDYNEQFF
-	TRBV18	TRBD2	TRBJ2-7	TGTGCCAGCTCAAGAAATGCACCGGGACTAGCGGGCGAGCAGTACTTC	CASSRNAPGLAGEQYF
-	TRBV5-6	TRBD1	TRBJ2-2	TGTGCCAGCAGCTTGTCACCTTTTCAGGGGGCCGGGGAGCTGTTTTTT	CASSLSPFQGAGELFF
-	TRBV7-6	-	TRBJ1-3	TGTGCCAGCAGCTCTACCCCGGGATCGAATAGAAACACCATATATTTT	CASSSTPGSNRNTIYF
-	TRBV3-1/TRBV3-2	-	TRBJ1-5	TGTGCCAGCAGCCAAGATATTCAGCCCCAGCATTTT	CASSQDIQPQHF
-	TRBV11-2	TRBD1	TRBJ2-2	TGTGCCAGCAGCTCACCGGGACAGGGGGTCCACGGGGAGCTGTTTTTT	CASSSPGQGVHGELFF
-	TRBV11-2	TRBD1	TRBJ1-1	TGTGCCAGCAGCTTAGATCGGGACAGGGGCATCTTT	CASSLDRDRGIF
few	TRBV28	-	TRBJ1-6	TGTGCCAGCAGTTTAGGCGGGCAAAATTCACCCCTCCACTTT	CASSLGGQNSPLHF
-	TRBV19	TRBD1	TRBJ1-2	TGTGCCAGTAGGCCAAAAGACAGGGGCCACGGCTACACCTTC	CASRPKDRGHGYTF
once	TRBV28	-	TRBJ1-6	TGTGCCAGCAGTTTAATGTCAGGGCGCACCTATAATTCACCCCTCCACTTT	CASSLMSGRTYNSPLHF
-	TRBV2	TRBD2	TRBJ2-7	TGTGCCAGCAGTGTGGGAGGGAGGGCCTACGAGCAGTACTTC	CASSVGGRAYEQYF
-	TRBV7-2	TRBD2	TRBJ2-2	TGTGCCAGCAGCCTTAGCGGGAGTCCCGGGGAGCTGTTTTTT	CASSLSGSPGELFF
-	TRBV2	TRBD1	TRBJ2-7	TGTGCCAGCAGTGAGGGACAGACATACGAGCAGTACTTC	CASSEGQTYEQYF
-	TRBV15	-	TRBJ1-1	TGTGCCACCAGCAGGATGACAGTCACTGAAGCTTTCTTT	CATSRMTVTEAFF
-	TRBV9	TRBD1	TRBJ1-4	TGTGCCAGCAGCGTAGAGGAGAACAGGGGGTTGTTTTTT	CASSVEENRGLFF
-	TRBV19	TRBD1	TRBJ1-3	TGTGCCACCACCCGGGACAGGGCTGGAAACACCATATATTTT	CATTRDRAGNTIYF
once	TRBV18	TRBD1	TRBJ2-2	TGTGCCAGCTCACCACCGAATCGATCAGGGGGCGGCACCGGGGAGCTGTTTTTT	CASSPPNRSGGGTGELFF
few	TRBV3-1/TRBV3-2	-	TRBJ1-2	TGTGCCAGCAGCCAAGATTGGCCATATGGCTACACCTTC	CASSQDWPYGYTF
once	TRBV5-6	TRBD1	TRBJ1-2	TGTGCCAGCACCTCCGGGACAGGGGGCTATGGCTACACCTTC	CASTSGTGGYGYTF
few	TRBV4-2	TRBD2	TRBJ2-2	TGTGCCAGCAAACCTAGGACTAGCGGGAACACCGGGGAGCTGTTTTTT	CASKPRTSGNTGELFF
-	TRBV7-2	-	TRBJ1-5	TGTGCCAGCAGCTCCCCTGGGAGGGGGGGAAGCAATCAGCCCCAGCATTTT	CASSSPGRGGSNQPQHF
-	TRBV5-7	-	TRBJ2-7	TGTGCCAGCAGCGTCTTACAGGGATCCGAGCAGTACTTC	CASSVLQGSEQYF
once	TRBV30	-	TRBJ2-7	TGTGCCTGGAGTGTGCAGGGATCAGCCAACGAGCAGTACTTC	CAWSVQGSANEQYF
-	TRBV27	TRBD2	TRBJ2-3	TGTGCCAGCAGACTCCCCGGGACTAGCGGGAGGAGCACAGATACGCAGTATTTT	CASRLPGTSGRSTDTQYF
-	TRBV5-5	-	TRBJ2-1	TGTGCCAGCAGCCTGGAGGGAGGCAATGAGCAGTTCTTC	CASSLEGGNEQFF
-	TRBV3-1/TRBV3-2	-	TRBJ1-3	TGTGCCAGCAGCCCATCGGGAGGAAACACCATATATTTT	CASSPSGGNTIYF
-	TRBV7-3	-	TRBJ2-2	TGTGCCAGCAGCTTAAATGCCGGGGCGAACACCGGGGAGCTGTTTTTT	CASSLNAGANTGELFF
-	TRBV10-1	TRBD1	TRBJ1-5	TGCGCCAGCAGAGGACAGGACAATCAGCCCCAGCATTTT	CASRGQDNQPQHF
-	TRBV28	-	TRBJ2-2	TGTGCCAGCAGTAAGACAGTCACCGGGGAGCTGTTTTTT	CASSKTVTGELFF
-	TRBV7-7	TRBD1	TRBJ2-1	TGTGCTAGCGGCGCCGGGACAGGGGATGAGCAGTTCTTC	CASGAGTGDEQFF
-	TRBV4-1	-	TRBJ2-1	TGCGCCAGCAGTCTAGCGAGCTCCTACAATGAGCAGTTCTTC	CASSLASSYNEQFF
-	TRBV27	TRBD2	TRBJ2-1	TGTGCCAGCAGTTTAGGGACTAGTTTTCACAATGAGCAGTTCTTC	CASSLGTSFHNEQFF
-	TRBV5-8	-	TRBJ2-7	TGTGCCAGCAGCCTCCGGGACACCTACGAGCAGTACTTC	CASSLRDTYEQYF